This T cell receptor beta chain was captured in a study of blood T cell repertoires in COVID-19. Overall study: Spain, Italy and the United States supplied samples that represented acute and convalescent COVID-19. PBMCs, B-cell-depleted T cells, or T cells were the source of the cDNA or gDNA that made up the material.

Germline values: CDR1 LGHDT, CDR2 YNNKEL (reference sequence). Trimming took off 5 bases at V and 1 base at J, with 11 bases between the two ends. CDR3 size: 14 residues. In the source study's methods: Nucleated cell counts were estimated from reference gene primer amplification. Method: immunoSEQ multiplex PCR; TCRdb's copy keeps in-frame clones and lacks some. Clone size and the V and J calls come from that table; the DNA yielded D and trimming. The repertoire holds roughly 250,000 clones, around four fifths seen once, with about 4% in the top ten. The material sequenced was peripheral blood. This TCR was recovered from a man between 50 and 59 years old with acute or convalescent COVID-19. The V gene is TRBV3-1 (or the pseudogene TRBV3-2), the J gene TRBJ1-1; D possibly corresponds to TRBD1 (5 bases). The CDR3 spells CASSFRDRNTEAFF. CDR3 DNA: TGTGCCAGCAGCTTTCGCGACAGGAACACTGAAGCTTTCTTT.